Listed below are T cell receptor beta chains from one sample, sequenced in a study of shared T cell receptors in the human thymus. The data were produced by immunoSEQ multiplex PCR, yet TCRdb's version contains in-frame clones alone and is incomplete. The sample comprises about 400,000 clones, approximately 95% of which are singletons, and approximately 0.02% rests with the top ten. The sequencing input was thymocytes. Receptors were obtained from a human donor. The CDR3 runs from the conserved cysteine through the conserved F or W. Each record gives: V gene, D gene, clone size, J gene, CDR3 protein, CDR3 DNA. A D gene is named only where the DNA matches it firmly. Part of the rows lack a size; the others show once, few, many or a class for expanded clones.

V gene: TRBV14; D gene: TRBD2; clone size: -; J gene: TRBJ2-7; CDR3 protein: CASSRLLAGPYEQYF; CDR3 DNA: TGTGCCAGCAGCCGCTTGCTAGCGGGACCTTACGAGCAGTACTTC
V gene: TRBV6-6; D gene: TRBD1; clone size: -; J gene: TRBJ1-2; CDR3 protein: CASRGRDRLSFCGYTF; CDR3 DNA: TGTGCCAGCAGAGGTAGGGACAGGCTTTCCTTTTGTGGCTACACCTTC
V gene: TRBV2; D gene: -; clone size: -; J gene: TRBJ2-7; CDR3 protein: CASTAGDSYEQYF; CDR3 DNA: TGTGCCAGCACTGCCGGGGATTCCTACGAGCAGTACTTC
V gene: TRBV28; D gene: -; clone size: -; J gene: TRBJ2-7; CDR3 protein: CASSSHEQYF; CDR3 DNA: TGTGCCAGCAGTTCCCACGAGCAGTACTTC
V gene: TRBV6-1; D gene: -; clone size: -; J gene: TRBJ2-7; CDR3 protein: CASSEASPQRKTYEQYF; CDR3 DNA: TGTGCCAGCAGTGAAGCCTCCCCTCAGCGGAAAACCTACGAGCAGTACTTC
V gene: TRBV28; D gene: TRBD1; clone size: -; J gene: TRBJ2-7; CDR3 protein: CASSPSGTGPYPSYEQYF; CDR3 DNA: TGTGCCAGCAGTCCGTCCGGGACAGGGCCTTATCCCTCCTACGAGCAGTACTTC
V gene: TRBV27; D gene: TRBD2; clone size: -; J gene: TRBJ2-2; CDR3 protein: CASSLGTSAGVSNTGELFF; CDR3 DNA: TGTGCCAGCAGCCTGGGTACTTCTGCGGGAGTCTCGAACACCGGGGAGCTGTTTTTT
V gene: TRBV5-6; D gene: TRBD1; clone size: -; J gene: TRBJ1-1; CDR3 protein: CASSSPSHRGLNTEAFF; CDR3 DNA: TGTGCCAGCAGCTCGCCCAGCCACAGGGGACTAAACACTGAAGCTTTCTTT
V gene: TRBV27; D gene: -; clone size: -; J gene: TRBJ1-1; CDR3 protein: CASSLIRVGRTEAFF; CDR3 DNA: TGTGCCAGCAGCCTAATTCGGGTGGGTCGCACTGAAGCTTTCTTT
V gene: TRBV19; D gene: TRBD2; clone size: -; J gene: TRBJ2-7; CDR3 protein: CASSQGASGLARYEQYF; CDR3 DNA: TGTGCCAGTAGCCAGGGGGCGTCGGGACTAGCGAGATACGAGCAGTACTTC
V gene: TRBV7-2; D gene: TRBD2; clone size: -; J gene: TRBJ2-2; CDR3 protein: CASSLPGTSNTGELFF; CDR3 DNA: TGTGCCAGCAGCTTACCGGGGACTAGCAACACCGGGGAGCTGTTTTTT
V gene: TRBV19; D gene: TRBD1; clone size: -; J gene: TRBJ1-5; CDR3 protein: CASSIRGQGGDQPQHF; CDR3 DNA: TGTGCCAGTAGTATACGCGGACAGGGGGGAGATCAGCCCCAGCATTTT
V gene: TRBV6-6; D gene: -; clone size: -; J gene: TRBJ2-7; CDR3 protein: CASRESGVPYEQYF; CDR3 DNA: TGTGCCAGCAGAGAATCGGGGGTCCCCTACGAGCAGTACTTC
V gene: TRBV19; D gene: -; clone size: -; J gene: TRBJ2-7; CDR3 protein: CASSKFPLFGLYEQYF; CDR3 DNA: TGTGCCAGTAGTAAATTCCCCTTGTTTGGGTTGTACGAGCAGTACTTC
V gene: TRBV27; D gene: -; clone size: -; J gene: TRBJ1-2; CDR3 protein: CASSLGQEYGYTF; CDR3 DNA: TGTGCCAGCAGTTTAGGGCAGGAGTACGGCTACACCTTC
V gene: TRBV4-2; D gene: -; clone size: -; J gene: TRBJ2-7; CDR3 protein: CASSQGAGPTYEQYF; CDR3 DNA: TGTGCCAGCAGCCAAGGGGCGGGGCCCACCTACGAGCAGTACTTC
V gene: TRBV5-1; D gene: -; clone size: -; J gene: TRBJ2-7; CDR3 protein: CASSLAVVTFHSYEQYF; CDR3 DNA: TGCGCCAGCAGCTTGGCGGTCGTCACCTTCCACTCCTACGAGCAGTACTTC
V gene: TRBV9; D gene: TRBD1; clone size: -; J gene: TRBJ2-1; CDR3 protein: CASSPRTGGRNEQFF; CDR3 DNA: TGTGCCAGCAGCCCCCGGACAGGGGGTAGAAATGAGCAGTTCTTC
V gene: TRBV18; D gene: TRBD1; clone size: -; J gene: TRBJ2-7; CDR3 protein: CASSLPSGTGSSYEQYF; CDR3 DNA: TGTGCCAGCTCATTACCTTCCGGGACAGGGAGCTCCTACGAGCAGTACTTC
V gene: TRBV6-1; D gene: -; clone size: -; J gene: TRBJ2-1; CDR3 protein: CASGLASGSYNEQFF; CDR3 DNA: TGTGCCAGCGGTCTAGCTTCAGGCTCCTACAATGAGCAGTTCTTC
V gene: TRBV6-1; D gene: -; clone size: -; J gene: TRBJ1-5; CDR3 protein: CASSEFYYTTGNQPQHF; CDR3 DNA: TGTGCCAGCAGTGAATTTTACTACACGACGGGGAATCAGCCCCAGCATTTT
V gene: TRBV11-3; D gene: TRBD2; clone size: -; J gene: TRBJ2-1; CDR3 protein: CASSWGGTSGAPYNEQFF; CDR3 DNA: TGTGCCAGCAGCTGGGGGGGGACTAGCGGGGCCCCCTACAATGAGCAGTTCTTC
V gene: TRBV28; D gene: -; clone size: -; J gene: TRBJ1-1; CDR3 protein: CASRSNRAEAFF; CDR3 DNA: TGTGCCAGCAGGTCTAACAGGGCTGAAGCTTTCTTT
V gene: TRBV2; D gene: -; clone size: -; J gene: TRBJ2-3; CDR3 protein: CASSGTGRSTDTQYF; CDR3 DNA: TGTGCCAGCAGTGGCACCGGAAGAAGCACAGATACGCAGTATTTT
V gene: TRBV11-3; D gene: TRBD2; clone size: -; J gene: TRBJ2-7; CDR3 protein: CASSLDGAGDHEQYF; CDR3 DNA: TGTGCCAGCAGCTTAGATGGGGCGGGAGATCACGAGCAGTACTTC
V gene: TRBV4-2; D gene: TRBD2; clone size: -; J gene: TRBJ2-4; CDR3 protein: CASSQEPLAGKYF; CDR3 DNA: TGTGCCAGCAGCCAAGAACCACTAGCGGGAAAGTACTTC
V gene: TRBV10-1; D gene: -; clone size: -; J gene: TRBJ2-7; CDR3 protein: CASSESSEQYF; CDR3 DNA: TGCGCCAGCAGTGAGTCGAGCGAGCAGTACTTC
V gene: TRBV6-1; D gene: -; clone size: -; J gene: TRBJ2-7; CDR3 protein: CASSGRHPSYEQYF; CDR3 DNA: TGTGCCAGCAGTGGGCGGCACCCCTCCTACGAGCAGTACTTC
V gene: TRBV9; D gene: -; clone size: -; J gene: TRBJ1-1; CDR3 protein: CASSVGRGTAEAFF; CDR3 DNA: TGTGCCAGCAGCGTAGGGAGGGGGACCGCTGAAGCTTTCTTT
V gene: TRBV28; D gene: -; clone size: -; J gene: TRBJ2-1; CDR3 protein: CASSLFLRAGYYNEQFF; CDR3 DNA: TGTGCCAGCAGTTTATTCCTGCGGGCAGGTTATTACAATGAGCAGTTCTTC
V gene: TRBV7-8; D gene: -; clone size: -; J gene: TRBJ2-7; CDR3 protein: CASSPLSRPRGPYEQYF; CDR3 DNA: TGTGCCAGCAGCCCCCTCAGCAGGCCCCGGGGGCCCTACGAGCAGTACTTC
V gene: TRBV5-6; D gene: TRBD2; clone size: -; J gene: TRBJ2-1; CDR3 protein: CASRGLAGNNEQFF; CDR3 DNA: TGTGCCAGCAGGGGACTAGCGGGGAACAATGAGCAGTTCTTC
V gene: TRBV2; D gene: -; clone size: -; J gene: TRBJ2-2; CDR3 protein: CASSRTGARPKLAENTGELFF; CDR3 DNA: TGTGCCAGCAGTAGGACAGGGGCACGACCGAAACTAGCGGAGAACACCGGGGAGCTGTTTTTT
V gene: TRBV2; D gene: -; clone size: -; J gene: TRBJ2-5; CDR3 protein: CASSPQETQYF; CDR3 DNA: TGTGCCAGCAGCCCCCAAGAGACCCAGTACTTC
V gene: TRBV4-3; D gene: -; clone size: -; J gene: TRBJ2-7; CDR3 protein: CASSQDTISALPSGVCEQYF; CDR3 DNA: TGCGCCAGCAGCCAAGACACGATTAGCGCCCTACCATCCGGTGTCTGCGAGCAGTACTTC
V gene: TRBV29-1; D gene: -; clone size: -; J gene: TRBJ1-2; CDR3 protein: CSVERGGGTNYGYTF; CDR3 DNA: TGTAGCGTTGAAAGGGGCGGTGGAACTAACTATGGCTACACCTTC
V gene: TRBV7-2; D gene: -; clone size: -; J gene: TRBJ2-3; CDR3 protein: CASSLRDTENADTQYF; CDR3 DNA: TGTGCCAGCAGCTTAAGGGACACAGAAAACGCAGATACGCAGTATTTT
V gene: TRBV6-6; D gene: -; clone size: -; J gene: TRBJ2-7; CDR3 protein: CASTDPAVPRLGEQYF; CDR3 DNA: TGTGCCAGCACCGACCCGGCAGTCCCCCGCTTGGGAGAGCAGTACTTC
V gene: TRBV6-1; D gene: TRBD2; clone size: -; J gene: TRBJ2-5; CDR3 protein: CASSEGAKGLAGSQETQYF; CDR3 DNA: TGTGCCAGCAGTGAAGGGGCGAAGGGACTAGCGGGAAGCCAAGAGACCCAGTACTTC
V gene: TRBV5-1; D gene: -; clone size: -; J gene: TRBJ2-1; CDR3 protein: CASSFLSIGNEQFF; CDR3 DNA: TGCGCCAGCAGCTTTCTTTCCATCGGCAATGAGCAGTTCTTC
V gene: TRBV7-9; D gene: TRBD2; clone size: -; J gene: TRBJ2-1; CDR3 protein: CASRWTSGRTNEQFF; CDR3 DNA: TGTGCCAGCAGATGGACTAGCGGGAGGACCAATGAGCAGTTCTTC
V gene: TRBV11-2; D gene: -; clone size: once; J gene: TRBJ2-7; CDR3 protein: CASSFFQYEQYF; CDR3 DNA: TGTGCCAGCAGCTTTTTCCAATACGAGCAGTACTTC
V gene: TRBV5-6; D gene: -; clone size: -; J gene: TRBJ1-2; CDR3 protein: CASSFGQGYGYTF; CDR3 DNA: TGTGCCAGCAGCTTTGGGCAGGGCTATGGCTACACCTTC
V gene: TRBV10-1; D gene: TRBD1; clone size: -; J gene: TRBJ2-7; CDR3 protein: CASTPGQGEQYF; CDR3 DNA: TGCGCCAGCACCCCAGGACAGGGAGAGCAGTACTTC
V gene: TRBV4-1; D gene: -; clone size: -; J gene: TRBJ2-7; CDR3 protein: CASSQDLQRLTSYEQYF; CDR3 DNA: TGCGCCAGCAGCCAAGATCTACAGCGCCTGACTTCCTACGAGCAGTACTTC
V gene: TRBV10-2; D gene: TRBD1; clone size: -; J gene: TRBJ1-2; CDR3 protein: CASRDTGGGNGYTF; CDR3 DNA: TGCGCCAGCAGGGACACAGGGGGCGGTAATGGCTACACCTTC
V gene: TRBV27; D gene: -; clone size: -; J gene: TRBJ2-1; CDR3 protein: CASALFPTSYNEQFF; CDR3 DNA: TGTGCCAGCGCCCTCTTTCCAACCTCCTACAATGAGCAGTTCTTC
V gene: TRBV9; D gene: -; clone size: -; J gene: TRBJ1-3; CDR3 protein: CASSPSPDTAGNTIYF; CDR3 DNA: TGTGCCAGCAGCCCCAGCCCCGACACGGCTGGAAACACCATATATTTT
V gene: TRBV19; D gene: TRBD1; clone size: -; J gene: TRBJ1-5; CDR3 protein: CASSTLGQKLIYSNQPQHF; CDR3 DNA: TGTGCCAGTAGTACCCTGGGACAGAAGTTGATTTATAGCAATCAGCCCCAGCATTTT
V gene: TRBV28; D gene: -; clone size: once; J gene: TRBJ2-3; CDR3 protein: CASSIPEPQADTQYF; CDR3 DNA: TGTGCCAGCAGTATCCCCGAGCCCCAGGCAGATACGCAGTATTTT
V gene: TRBV27; D gene: TRBD1; clone size: -; J gene: TRBJ1-1; CDR3 protein: CASSIGGRGRMNTEAFF; CDR3 DNA: TGTGCCAGCAGTATCGGGGGCAGGGGGAGGATGAACACTGAAGCTTTCTTT
V gene: TRBV11-2; D gene: -; clone size: -; J gene: TRBJ2-7; CDR3 protein: CASEVGRYSYEQYF; CDR3 DNA: TGTGCCAGCGAAGTGGGCCGATACTCCTACGAGCAGTACTTC
V gene: TRBV6-5; D gene: -; clone size: once; J gene: TRBJ2-7; CDR3 protein: CASSYSTPLEGDEQYF; CDR3 DNA: TGTGCCAGCAGTTACTCGACACCCCTAGAGGGGGACGAGCAGTACTTC
V gene: TRBV7-9; D gene: TRBD1; clone size: -; J gene: TRBJ2-3; CDR3 protein: CASSFDRAPSTDTQYF; CDR3 DNA: TGTGCCAGCAGTTTTGACAGGGCTCCTAGCACAGATACGCAGTATTTT
V gene: TRBV11-1; D gene: -; clone size: -; J gene: TRBJ2-3; CDR3 protein: CASRRSEGSSTDTQYF; CDR3 DNA: TGTGCCAGCAGACGATCGGAAGGATCTAGCACAGATACGCAGTATTTT
V gene: TRBV28; D gene: -; clone size: -; J gene: TRBJ1-3; CDR3 protein: CASTLDGVTGNTIYF; CDR3 DNA: TGTGCCAGCACCCTCGACGGGGTCACTGGAAACACCATATATTTT
V gene: TRBV4-2; D gene: -; clone size: -; J gene: TRBJ2-7; CDR3 protein: CASSPPEGTPIYEQYF; CDR3 DNA: TGTGCCAGCAGCCCCCCCGAAGGGACCCCCATCTACGAGCAGTACTTC
V gene: TRBV30; D gene: TRBD1; clone size: -; J gene: TRBJ2-2; CDR3 protein: CAWRQGVNTGELFF; CDR3 DNA: TGTGCCTGGAGACAGGGGGTGAACACCGGGGAGCTGTTTTTT
V gene: TRBV15; D gene: -; clone size: once; J gene: TRBJ2-7; CDR3 protein: CATSRRPERVGAYEQYF; CDR3 DNA: TGTGCCACCAGCAGGAGACCAGAGAGGGTAGGGGCCTACGAGCAGTACTTC